The 11 T cell receptor beta chains presented below share a single source sample, sequenced in a study of identical twins (dated by TCRdb to between 2015 and 2016). The library was generated by 5' RACE. The listed sequencing device is Illumina HiSeq 2000. TCRdb's own reprocessing of the public reads used fastp at Q25 and MiXCR and kept productive beta chains. Every CDR3 protein is listed once, alongside the most common genes and DNA of its rows. The sample table contains approximately 230,000 distinct CDR3 sequences; only one count was recorded for 6.5% of them. Clones ranked in the top ten supply 13% to 15% of the sample. The same sample was also used in a study of T cells expressing NK-cell markers.

The sample taken for sequencing was CD8+ T cells sorted from blood. The receptors come from a woman in her late teens or twenties in good health.

The chain is built from TRBV3-1 and TRBJ2-5; no firm D call. CDR3 length: 13 residues. V dropped 3 bases and J dropped 3 bases, with 8 bases sitting between them. Germline V lookup: CDR1 LGHDT, CDR2 YNNKEL (reference sequence). For the CDR3, the DNA is TGTGCCAGCAGCCAGGCCGGTAAAGAGACCCAGTACTTC. Amino acids: CASSQAGKETQYF.

The chain carries TRBV25-1 and TRBJ1-1, with TRBD1 identical over 8 bases. With 4 bases clipped from V and 3 bases from J, the junction kept 7 bases outside the gene matches. CDR3 length: 15 amino acids. CDR1 and CDR2 from the germline V gene are MGHDK and SYGVNS. The CDR3 spells CASSASDRVHTEAFF. DNA for the CDR3: TGTGCCAGCAGTGCTTCGGACAGGGTTCACACTGAAGCTTTCTTT.

A few counts support this clonotype. This sequence joins TRBV11-2 and TRBJ2-1; 12 bases line up with TRBD2. V shed 3 bases, J shed 8 bases, and the junction held 5 bases outside the gene matches. The length of the CDR3 is 15 residues. Germline lookup yields CDR1 SGHAT and CDR2 FQNNGV. CDR3 sequence (DNA): TGTGCCAGCAGCTTCTCTAGCGGGGGGGTAGATGAGCAGTTCTTC. Translated: CASSFSSGGVDEQFF.

This clonotype was counted a few times. The chain employs TRBV3-1 and TRBJ2-7, with D perhaps being TRBD1 or TRBD2 (6 bases each). The length of the CDR3 is 15 residues. Germline loops: CDR1 LGHDT, CDR2 YNNKEL (reference sequence). The V end was cut by 3 bases, the J end by 7 bases, with 19 bases between. The CDR3 DNA sequence: TGTGCCAGCAGCCAGGGGGGCTGGGAACGGGGTGAGCAGTACTTC. Its protein is CASSQGGWERGEQYF.

The J gene is TRBJ1-4, the V gene TRBV20-1; TRBD1 aligns across 9 bases. J lost 3 bases, V lost 3 bases, and 11 bases had no gene match. CDR3 length equals 17 residues. Germline V lookup: CDR1 DFQATT, CDR2 SNEGSKA (reference sequence). The CDR3 sequence is CSARGQGFYGSNEKLFF. CDR3 nucleotide sequence: TGCAGTGCTAGGGGACAGGGTTTCTACGGTTCTAATGAAAAACTGTTTTTT.

This clonotype was observed a few times. The genes are TRBV20-1 and TRBJ2-1; 8 nucleotides align to TRBD2. Losses at the gene ends were 3 bases for V and 6 bases for J; bases not matched to a gene: 10. CDR1 and CDR2 from the germline V gene are DFQATT and SNEGSKA (reference sequence). The CDR3 extends over 15 amino acids. CDR3 DNA sequence: TGCAGTGCTAGTACGGCAGCGGGAGACATCAATGAGCAGTTCTTC. This sequence encodes CSASTAAGDINEQFF.

V usage is TRBV29-1 and J usage is TRBJ2-7, with 10 bases identical to TRBD2. The J segment lost 7 bases and the V segment lost 6 bases, leaving 18 bases of the junction unmatched. The CDR3 contains 16 residues. The V gene's germline CDR1 is SQVTM and CDR2 ANQGSEA. This chain's CDR3 is CSVSGLASGSLAEQYF. Written as DNA, the CDR3 is TGCAGCGTCAGTGGCCTGGCTAGCGGGAGCCTGGCGGAGCAGTACTTC.

This clonotype was detected ten times or more. The gene calls are TRBV6-1 and TRBJ2-1, with 11 positions matching TRBD2. The J segment lost 6 bases and the V segment lost 5 bases, leaving 3 bases of the junction unmatched. CDR1 is MNHNS and CDR2 is SASEGT in the germline V gene. The CDR3 consists of 14 residues. This CDR3 reads CASSLAGGANEQFF. The CDR3 region has the DNA TGTGCCAGCAGTCTAGCGGGAGGAGCCAATGAGCAGTTCTTC.

The sample holds many counts of this clonotype. The chain links TRBV7-6 to TRBJ2-1, with TRBD2 matching 12 bases. The germline V gene encodes CDR1 SGHVS and CDR2 FNYEAQ. Germline trimming cut 8 bases from V and 7 bases from J; bases unmatched to any gene: 3. This CDR3 has 13 amino acids. As DNA, the CDR3 is TGTGCCAGCGGAGGGACTAGCGGGAATGAGCAGTTCTTC. Its translation: CASGGTSGNEQFF.

This clonotype was detected many times. The J gene is TRBJ2-1, the V gene TRBV12-3 or TRBV12-4; TRBD2 agrees at 7 bases. This CDR3 has 15 amino acids. J was trimmed by 5 bases and V by 5 bases; bases with no gene match: 9. The CDR3 is CASSPRRGTNNEQFF. CDR3 bases: TGTGCCAGCAGTCCCCGGCGGGGGACCAACAATGAGCAGTTCTTC.

In this sample, this clonotype turned up a few times. The chain is built from TRBV6-2 or TRBV6-3 and TRBJ2-5; weak D call: TRBD2 (6 bases). V gave up 6 bases and J gave up 0 bases, with 17 bases separating them. The CDR3 is made up of 16 amino acids. The germline gives CDR1 MNHEY, CDR2 SVGEGT. The CDR3 region is CASRRLVGRDQETQYF. In nucleotides, the CDR3 is TGTGCCAGCAGACGACTAGTGGGGCGGGACCAAGAGACCCAGTACTTC.